Listed here are 20 T cell receptor beta chains from one sample, sequenced in a study of early T cells in non-severe SARS-CoV-2 infection. TCRdb re-called the 5' RACE reads with MiXCR, one entry per CDR3 protein. Counted here are around 62,000 distinct CDR3 sequences, 9.5% to 15% occurring once; the ten biggest clones make up roughly 3.4%. The sample was whole blood. The origin of the receptors is an adult who was a healthcare worker with PCR-confirmed SARS-CoV-2 infection or an uninfected control (not recorded which).

This clonotype appeared many times. The rearrangement joins TRBV5-1 to TRBJ2-5; D may be TRBD1 (5 bases). Looked up from germline, CDR1 is SGHRS and CDR2 is YFSETQ. The V end lost 2 bases, the J end lost 3 bases, and 8 bases lay between the germline ends. The length of the CDR3 is 13 residues. CDR3 protein: CASSFRVEETQYF. The CDR3 nucleotides are TGCGCCAGCAGCTTCAGGGTAGAAGAGACCCAGTACTTC.

This clonotype was observed at least ten times. The rearrangement uses TRBV5-1 and TRBJ2-2, with no clear D. Germline CDR1 is SGHRS and CDR2 is YFSETQ. V shed 7 bases and J shed 3 bases, with 13 bases lying between them. There are 14 residues in the CDR3. The chain's CDR3 is CASRPEFDTGELFF. CDR3 coding DNA: TGCGCCAGCCGACCAGAATTCGACACCGGGGAGCTGTTTTTT.

The sample holds many counts of this clonotype. V and J are TRBV3-1 and TRBJ1-1; D unresolved. Germline loops: CDR1 LGHDT, CDR2 YNNKEL (reference sequence). The CDR3 has 12 residues. Trimming removed 2 bases at V and 0 bases at J, with 1 base between. This chain's CDR3 is CASSQMNTEAFF. CDR3 sequence (DNA): TGTGCCAGCAGCCAAATGAACACTGAAGCTTTCTTT.

This clonotype was seen only a few times. The V call is TRBV7-2, the J call TRBJ2-3; D is uncertain. Germline assignment: CDR1 SGHTA and CDR2 FQGNSA. V was cut by 4 bases and J by 2 bases, with 16 bases left in between. This CDR3 contains 16 residues. In DNA form, the CDR3 reads TGTGCCAGCAGCTCCCGTAATAACGATAACACAGATACGCAGTATTTT. It yields the protein CASSSRNNDNTDTQYF.

This clonotype was seen a single time. This chain links TRBV27 with TRBJ2-2; TRBD1 or TRBD2 may be the D gene (6 bases each). CDR1 is MNHEY, CDR2 SMNVEV, per germline (reference sequence). This CDR3 contains 14 residues. The V gene lost 6 bases and the J gene lost 3 bases, with 11 bases spanning the gap. The CDR3 is CASRGGRDTGELFF. The CDR3 DNA follows: TGTGCCAGCAGAGGGGGGAGAGACACCGGGGAGCTGTTTTTT.

This sequence joins TRBV15 and TRBJ1-2, with D hard to call. CDR3 length: 16 residues. The germline gives CDR1 LNHNV, CDR2 YYDKDF (reference sequence). The V end was cut by 0 bases, the J end by 7 bases, with 18 bases between. The CDR3 bases are TGTGCCACCAGCAGAGATGTAGGCCGCCGGGCTGGTGGCTACACCTTC. This translates into CATSRDVGRRAGGYTF.

This clonotype was seen a handful of times. The rearrangement links TRBV28 to TRBJ1-2; possible D gene TRBD1, 6 bases. Germline-derived CDR1 and CDR2 are MDHEN and SYDVKM. CDR3 length: 15 residues. V shed 6 bases and J shed 6 bases, with 20 bases lying between them. CDR3 region: CASSPLGGPSNGYTF. CDR3 DNA sequence: TGTGCCAGCAGCCCTCTGGGGGGCCCTTCGAATGGCTACACCTTC.

This chain joins TRBV5-4 and TRBJ2-7; no reliable D call. Germline lookup yields CDR1 SGHNT and CDR2 YYREEE (reference sequence). Trimming took off 2 bases at V and 2 bases at J, with 14 bases between the two ends. This CDR3 spans 15 amino acids. CDR3 residues: CASSFPGKPTYEQYF. In DNA form, the CDR3 reads TGTGCCAGCAGCTTTCCGGGCAAACCGACCTACGAGCAGTACTTC.

The V and J genes are TRBV3-1 and TRBJ2-7; D gene ambiguous. This CDR3 is built from 12 residues. Germline CDR1 and CDR2: LGHDT and YNNKEL (reference sequence). V lost 2 bases and J 7 bases, leaving 9 bases between the germline ends. CDR3 bases: TGTGCCAGCAGCCAACTCCAAGGGGAGCAGTACTTC. This gives the protein CASSQLQGEQYF.

This clonotype was observed many times. The chain links TRBV29-1 to TRBJ1-2; D is undetermined. The germline V and J ends were trimmed by 4 bases and 1 base, with 10 bases remaining between them. CDR3 size: 13 residues. In germline, CDR1 is SQVTM, CDR2 ANQGSEA. The CDR3 here is CSVGGPGNYGYTF. DNA of the CDR3: TGCAGCGTTGGTGGACCCGGTAACTATGGCTACACCTTC.

The chain joins TRBV10-3 to TRBJ2-7, with 7 bases fitting TRBD1. With 5 bases clipped from V and 0 bases from J, the junction kept 10 bases outside the gene matches. Germline V gene data show CDR1 as ENHRY and CDR2 as SYGVKD. CDR3 size: 16 residues. DNA of the CDR3: TGTGCCATCAGTCCCGAACAGGCAGGGGGCTCCTACGAGCAGTACTTC. Its translation: CAISPEQAGGSYEQYF.

This clonotype was seen repeatedly, ten times or more. The V and J genes are TRBV10-3 and TRBJ2-7; 10 bases are shared with TRBD1. The CDR3 contains 14 residues. J lost 0 bases, V lost 4 bases, and 0 bases had no gene match. Germline values: CDR1 ENHRY, CDR2 SYGVKD. This CDR3 reads CAISGTGGSYEQYF. DNA for the CDR3: TGTGCCATCAGTGGGACAGGGGGCTCCTACGAGCAGTACTTC.

There are many counts of this clonotype. One end of the junction is discordant with germline, which a read error may explain. For the CDR3, the DNA is TGTGCCAGCAGCTTCGCGGGACAGGGGCCCCTCTTC. This sequence encodes CASSFAGQGPLF. The chain recombines TRBV5-6 with TRBJ2-7, with 10 bases identical to TRBD1. The CDR3 is 12 amino acids. The germline CDR1 and CDR2 sequences are SGHDT and YYEEEE. Based on the CDR3 plus reference TRBV5-6 and TRBJ2-7, the full variable domain is DAGVTQSPTHLIKTRGQQVTLRCSPKSGHDTVSWYQQALGQGPQFIFQYYEEEERQRGNFPDRFSGHQFPNYSSELNVNALLLGDSALYLCASSFAGQGPLFGPGTRLTVT.

This clonotype has a count of ten or more. The chain combines TRBV6-5 with TRBJ2-3, with TRBD2 matching over 10 bases. The CDR3 contains 15 residues. Germline loops: CDR1 MNHEY, CDR2 SVGAGI. The junction had 0 bases not matched to a gene; V was cut back by 2 bases and J by 1 base. CDR3 loop: CASSYGTSGTDTQYF. CDR3 nucleotide sequence: TGTGCCAGCAGTTACGGGACTAGCGGCACAGATACGCAGTATTTT.

The J gene is TRBJ2-5, the V gene TRBV24-1; D is possibly TRBD1 (5 bases). Germline CDR1 KGHDR, CDR2 SFDVKD. Deletions cut 4 bases from V and 3 bases from J, with 23 bases between. The CDR3 extends over 18 amino acids. CDR3 nucleotide sequence: TGTGCCACCAGTGACAACGCCCAGCCTCCTGACAGAAAAGAGACCCAGTACTTC. Translation: CATSDNAQPPDRKETQYF.

CDR3 amino acids: CASSLFGQQETQYF. The CDR3 DNA is TGTGCCAGCAGCTTATTCGGCCAGCAAGAGACCCAGTACTTC. The V gene is TRBV7-9, the J gene TRBJ2-5, with no clear D. The CDR3 loop spans 14 amino acids. CDR1 is SEHNR and CDR2 is FQNEAQ in the germline V gene (reference sequence). V lost 2 bases, J lost 2 bases, and 9 bases lay in between.

The genes are TRBV28 and TRBJ1-1, with D maybe TRBD1 (5 bases). The V gene lost 11 bases and the J gene lost 10 bases, with 20 bases spanning the gap. The CDR3 has 12 amino acids. Germline-derived CDR1 and CDR2 are MDHEN and SYDVKM. CDR3 sequence (DNA): TGTGCCGGGGGGGACCTAGGCCAAGTAGCTTTCTTT. As protein: CAGGDLGQVAFF.

This clonotype occurred a few times. The V and J genes are TRBV21-1 and TRBJ2-4; the table's TRBD1 call for D was not verified on the DNA. TRBV21-1 is marked as a pseudogene. CDR3 length: 16 residues. In DNA form, the CDR3 reads TGTGCCAGCAGCAAAGGGGCACAGGGAGGCAAAAACATTCAGTACTTC. It is translated as CASSKGAQGGKNIQYF.

This clonotype has just a few counts. The genes are TRBV11-1 and TRBJ2-1, with D possibly TRBD2 on 6 matching bases. Germline V lookup: CDR1 SGHAT, CDR2 FQDESV (reference sequence). V was cut by 5 bases and J by 2 bases, with 22 bases left in between. The CDR3 runs to 18 residues. As DNA, the CDR3 is TGTGCCAGCAGCCCCCCTCTTTGGGGGGTGCACACCTACAATGAGCAGTTCTTC. Translation: CASSPPLWGVHTYNEQFF.

The chain has TRBV5-4 and TRBJ1-2; 9 bases are a match to TRBD1. The germline V gene has CDR1 SGHNT and CDR2 YYREEE (reference sequence). The CDR3 sequence is 14 residues long. Trimming at V came to 0 bases and at J to 8 bases, leaving 5 bases not matched to a gene. The CDR3, as DNA: TGTGCCAGCAGCTTGGCCAGGACAGGGGTCGGCTACACCTTC. It codes for CASSLARTGVGYTF.